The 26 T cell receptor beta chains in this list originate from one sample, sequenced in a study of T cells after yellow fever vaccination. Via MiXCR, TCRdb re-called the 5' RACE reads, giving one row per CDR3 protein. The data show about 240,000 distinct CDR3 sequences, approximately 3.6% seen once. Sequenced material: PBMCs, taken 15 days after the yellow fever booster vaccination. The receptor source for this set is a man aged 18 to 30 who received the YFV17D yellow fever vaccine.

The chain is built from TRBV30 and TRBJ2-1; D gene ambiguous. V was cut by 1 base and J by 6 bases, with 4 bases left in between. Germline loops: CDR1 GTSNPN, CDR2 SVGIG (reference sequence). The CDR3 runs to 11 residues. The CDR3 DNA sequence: TGTGCCTGGAGTGCGACCAATGAGCAGTTCTTC. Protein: CAWSATNEQFF.

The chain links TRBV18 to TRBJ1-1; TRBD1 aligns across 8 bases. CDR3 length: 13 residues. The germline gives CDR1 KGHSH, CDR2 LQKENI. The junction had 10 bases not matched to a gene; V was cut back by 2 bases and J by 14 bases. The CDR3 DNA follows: TGTGCCAGCTCACCAGGGCTGGAGACAGGGGCCTTCTTT. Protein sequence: CASSPGLETGAFF.

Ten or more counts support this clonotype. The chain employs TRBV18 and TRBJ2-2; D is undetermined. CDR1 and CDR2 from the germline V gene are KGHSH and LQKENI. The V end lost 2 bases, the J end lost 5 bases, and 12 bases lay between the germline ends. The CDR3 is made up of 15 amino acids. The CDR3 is CASSPSTPPTGELFF. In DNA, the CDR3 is TGTGCCAGCTCACCATCCACACCCCCAACCGGGGAGCTGTTTTTT. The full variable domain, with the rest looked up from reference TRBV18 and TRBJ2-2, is NAGVMQNPRHLVRRRGQEARLRCSPMKGHSHVYWYRQLPEEGLKFMVYLQKENIIDESGMPKERFSAEFPKEGPSILRIQQVVRGDSAAYFCASSPSTPPTGELFFGEGSRLTVL.

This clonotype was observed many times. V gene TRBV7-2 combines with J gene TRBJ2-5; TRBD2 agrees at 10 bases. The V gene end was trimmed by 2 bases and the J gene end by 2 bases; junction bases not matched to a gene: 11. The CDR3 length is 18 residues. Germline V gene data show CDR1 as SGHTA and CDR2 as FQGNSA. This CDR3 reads CASSLRPVGLAEQETQYF. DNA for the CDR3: TGTGCCAGCAGCTTAAGACCCGTAGGACTAGCGGAACAAGAGACCCAGTACTTC.

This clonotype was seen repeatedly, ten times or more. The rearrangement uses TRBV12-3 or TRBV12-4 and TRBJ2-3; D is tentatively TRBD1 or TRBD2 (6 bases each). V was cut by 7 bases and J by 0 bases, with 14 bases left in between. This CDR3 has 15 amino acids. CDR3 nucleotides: TGTGCCAGCACCCCAGGAGGGGGAAGCACAGATACGCAGTATTTT. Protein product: CASTPGGGSTDTQYF.

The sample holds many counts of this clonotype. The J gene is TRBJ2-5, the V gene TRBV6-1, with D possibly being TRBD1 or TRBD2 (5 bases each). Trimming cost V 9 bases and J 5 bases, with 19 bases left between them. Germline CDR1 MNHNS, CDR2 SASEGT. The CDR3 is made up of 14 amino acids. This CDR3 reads CASRNRGSGETQYF. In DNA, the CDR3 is TGTGCCAGTCGAAACCGGGGCTCCGGGGAGACCCAGTACTTC.

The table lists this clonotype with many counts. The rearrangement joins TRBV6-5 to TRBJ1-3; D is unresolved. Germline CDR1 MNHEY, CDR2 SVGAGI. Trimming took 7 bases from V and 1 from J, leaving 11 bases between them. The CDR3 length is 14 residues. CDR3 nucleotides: TGTGCCAGCAAGGCGAGCCGATCTGGAAACACCATATATTTT. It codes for CASKASRSGNTIYF.

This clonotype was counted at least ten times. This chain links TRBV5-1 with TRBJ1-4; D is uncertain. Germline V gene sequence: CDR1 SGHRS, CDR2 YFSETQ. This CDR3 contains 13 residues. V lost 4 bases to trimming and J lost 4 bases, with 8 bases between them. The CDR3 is CASSSRLNEKLFF. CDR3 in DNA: TGCGCCAGCAGCAGCAGGCTTAATGAAAAACTGTTTTTT.

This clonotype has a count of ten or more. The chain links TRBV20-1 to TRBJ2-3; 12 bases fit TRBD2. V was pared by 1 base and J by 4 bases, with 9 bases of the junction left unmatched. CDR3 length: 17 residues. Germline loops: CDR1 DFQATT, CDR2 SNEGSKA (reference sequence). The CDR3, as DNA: TGCAGTGCTAGAGGGGATCTAGCGGGGGGGCTTCCAGATACGCAGTATTTT. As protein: CSARGDLAGGLPDTQYF.

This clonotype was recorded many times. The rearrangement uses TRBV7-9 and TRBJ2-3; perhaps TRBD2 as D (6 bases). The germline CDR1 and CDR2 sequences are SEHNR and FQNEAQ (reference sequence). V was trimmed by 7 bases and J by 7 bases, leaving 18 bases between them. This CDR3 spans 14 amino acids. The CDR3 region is CASTIQTSYHTQYF. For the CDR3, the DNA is TGTGCCAGCACCATTCAAACTAGCTATCATACGCAGTATTTT.

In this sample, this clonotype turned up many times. The CDR3 DNA reads as TGCGCCAGCAGCTTCTGGACTAGCGGGGAGACCCAAGAGACCCAGTACTTC. It translates to CASSFWTSGETQETQYF. The chain carries TRBV5-1 and TRBJ2-5; 12 bases are a match to TRBD2. The CDR3 consists of 17 residues. V lost 2 bases, J lost 1 base, and 6 bases stayed unmatched. Germline values: CDR1 SGHRS, CDR2 YFSETQ.

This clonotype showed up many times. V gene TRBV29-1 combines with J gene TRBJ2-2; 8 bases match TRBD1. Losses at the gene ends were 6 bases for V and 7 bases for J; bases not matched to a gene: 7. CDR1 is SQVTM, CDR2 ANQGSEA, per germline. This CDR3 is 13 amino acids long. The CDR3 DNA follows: TGCAGCGTGGAGGACAGGGATGACGGGGAGCTGTTTTTT. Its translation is CSVEDRDDGELFF.

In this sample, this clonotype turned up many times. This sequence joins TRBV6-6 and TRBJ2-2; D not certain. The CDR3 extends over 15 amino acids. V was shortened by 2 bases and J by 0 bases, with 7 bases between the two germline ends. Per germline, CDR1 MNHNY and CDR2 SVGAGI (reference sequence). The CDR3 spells CASSYRAANTGELFF. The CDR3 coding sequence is TGTGCCAGCAGTTACAGGGCAGCGAACACCGGGGAGCTGTTTTTT.

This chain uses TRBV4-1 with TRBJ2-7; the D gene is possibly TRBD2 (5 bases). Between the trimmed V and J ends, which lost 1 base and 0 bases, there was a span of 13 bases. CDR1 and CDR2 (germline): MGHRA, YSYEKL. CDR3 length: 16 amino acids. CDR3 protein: CASSQGGFRDSYEQYF. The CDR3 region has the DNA TGCGCCAGCAGCCAAGGTGGTTTCCGGGACTCCTACGAGCAGTACTTC.

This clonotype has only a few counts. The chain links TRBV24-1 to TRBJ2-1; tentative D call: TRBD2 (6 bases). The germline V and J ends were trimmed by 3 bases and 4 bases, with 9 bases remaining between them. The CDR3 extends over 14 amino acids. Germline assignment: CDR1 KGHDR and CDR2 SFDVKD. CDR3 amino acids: CATSDSGPYNEQFF. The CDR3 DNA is TGTGCCACCAGTGATAGCGGGCCTTACAATGAGCAGTTCTTC.

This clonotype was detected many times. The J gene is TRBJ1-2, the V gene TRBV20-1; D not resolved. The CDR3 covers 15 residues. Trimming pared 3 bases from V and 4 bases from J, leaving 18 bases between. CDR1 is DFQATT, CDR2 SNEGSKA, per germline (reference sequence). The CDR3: CSASSGPWKGYGYTF. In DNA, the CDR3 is TGCAGTGCTAGTTCCGGGCCGTGGAAAGGCTATGGCTACACCTTC.

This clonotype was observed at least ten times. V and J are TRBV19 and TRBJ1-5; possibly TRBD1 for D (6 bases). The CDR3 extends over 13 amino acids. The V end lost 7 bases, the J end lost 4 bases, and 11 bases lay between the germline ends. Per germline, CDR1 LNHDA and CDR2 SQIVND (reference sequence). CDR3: CASTDRRNQPQHF. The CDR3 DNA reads TGTGCCAGTACGGACAGAAGGAATCAGCCCCAGCATTTT.

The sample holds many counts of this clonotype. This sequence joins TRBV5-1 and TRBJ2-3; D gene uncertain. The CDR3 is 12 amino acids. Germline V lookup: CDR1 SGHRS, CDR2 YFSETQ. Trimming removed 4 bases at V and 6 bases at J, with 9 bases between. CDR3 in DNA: TGCGCCAGCAGCGTGACTGGCGATACGCAGTATTTT. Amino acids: CASSVTGDTQYF.

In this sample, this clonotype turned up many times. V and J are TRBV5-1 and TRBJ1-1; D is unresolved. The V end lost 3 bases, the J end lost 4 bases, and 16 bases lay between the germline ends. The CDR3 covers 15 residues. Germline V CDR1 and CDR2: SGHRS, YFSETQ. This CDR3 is CASSSPFEDGTEAFF. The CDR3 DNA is TGCGCCAGCAGCTCCCCTTTTGAGGACGGCACTGAAGCTTTCTTT.

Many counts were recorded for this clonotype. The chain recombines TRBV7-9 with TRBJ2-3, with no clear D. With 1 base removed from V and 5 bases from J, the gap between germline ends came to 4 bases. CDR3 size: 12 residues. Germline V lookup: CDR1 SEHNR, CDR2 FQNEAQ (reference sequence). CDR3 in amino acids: CASSLVKDTQYF. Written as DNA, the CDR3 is TGTGCCAGCAGCTTAGTCAAAGATACGCAGTATTTT.

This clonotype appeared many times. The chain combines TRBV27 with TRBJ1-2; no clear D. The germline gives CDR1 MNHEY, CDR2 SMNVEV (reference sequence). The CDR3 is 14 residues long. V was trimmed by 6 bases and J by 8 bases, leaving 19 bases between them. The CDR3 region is CASRPIERSGGYTF. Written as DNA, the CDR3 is TGTGCCAGCAGGCCGATAGAAAGGTCGGGAGGCTACACCTTC.

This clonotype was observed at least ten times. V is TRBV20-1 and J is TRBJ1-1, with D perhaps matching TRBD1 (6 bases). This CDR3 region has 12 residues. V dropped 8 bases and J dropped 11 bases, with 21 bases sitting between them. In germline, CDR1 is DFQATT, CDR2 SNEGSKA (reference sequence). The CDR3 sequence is CSPHQVYREAFF. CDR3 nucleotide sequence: TGCAGTCCACATCAAGTTTACAGGGAGGCTTTCTTT.

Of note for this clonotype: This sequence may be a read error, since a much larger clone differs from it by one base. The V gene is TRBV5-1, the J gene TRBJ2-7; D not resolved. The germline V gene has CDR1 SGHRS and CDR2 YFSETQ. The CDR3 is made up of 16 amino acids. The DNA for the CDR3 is TGCGCCAGCAGCTTGGCTGGGTCCCCCTCGGGCTACGAGAAGTACTTC. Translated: CASSLAGSPSGYEKYF.

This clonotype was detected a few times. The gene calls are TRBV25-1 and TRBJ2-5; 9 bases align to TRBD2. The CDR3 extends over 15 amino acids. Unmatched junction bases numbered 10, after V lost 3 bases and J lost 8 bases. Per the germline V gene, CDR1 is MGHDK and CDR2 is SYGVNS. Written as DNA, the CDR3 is TGTGCCAGCAGTGATCCGACTAGCGGCGTCAAAACCCAGTACTTC. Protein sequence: CASSDPTSGVKTQYF.

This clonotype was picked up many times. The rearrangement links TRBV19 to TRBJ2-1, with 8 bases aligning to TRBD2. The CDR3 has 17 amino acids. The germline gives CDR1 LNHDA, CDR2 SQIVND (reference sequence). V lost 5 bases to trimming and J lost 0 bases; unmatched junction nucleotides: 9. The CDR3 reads CASSPRTSPSSYNEQFF. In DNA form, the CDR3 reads TGTGCCAGTAGTCCCAGGACTAGCCCTAGCTCCTACAATGAGCAGTTCTTC.

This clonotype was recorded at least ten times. CDR3 amino acids: CATSRDQETQYF. The CDR3 coding sequence is TGTGCCACCAGCAGAGATCAGGAGACCCAGTACTTC. The rearrangement joins TRBV15 to TRBJ2-5; D not certain. Germline V gene lookup returns CDR1 LNHNV and CDR2 YYDKDF (reference sequence). The CDR3 spans 12 residues. The V gene lost 0 bases and the J gene lost 5 bases, with 4 bases spanning the gap.